The clone carrying this T cell receptor beta chain was found a few times. Its antigen is currently unknown. Treatment described: oral pan-JAK inhibitor, 5-10 mg twice daily. Trimming took off 5 bases at V and 0 bases at J, with 11 bases between the two ends. This CDR3 region has 14 residues. CDR1 is LNHDA and CDR2 is SQIVND in the germline V gene (reference sequence). The authors extracted RNA and reverse transcribed it into cDNA as the sequencing template. TCRdb's table, derived via immunoSEQ multiplex PCR, lists solely in-frame clones and lacks some. The sample records 130,000 or so clones, roughly nine tenths being singletons. This record belongs to a study of CD8+ T cells in alopecia areata. At the level of the study: Severity scoring for treated patients was based on the percentage of affected scalp area.

Study conclusions and caveats: Patients showed less clear TCR sequence sharing than mice, possibly partly because of HLA diversity.

The chain employs TRBV19 and TRBJ2-7; unclear D gene. The material sequenced was CD8+ T cells sorted from blood, taken at week 4, from a patient treated with tofacitinib. The sequence came from a human donor with alopecia areata. The CDR3 spells CASSAYSSSYEQYF. CDR3 sequence (DNA): TGTGCCAGTAGTGCTTATTCGAGCTCCTACGAGCAGTACTTC.